Below, 29 T cell receptor beta chains from the same sample are listed, as sequenced in a study of T-cell memory formation after mild COVID-19 (dated by TCRdb to the early 2020s). The method behind the library was 5' RACE. TCRdb records Illumina NovaSeq 6000 as the sequencer. In-frame beta chains were kept once TCRdb had trimmed the public reads at Q25 with fastp and called clones with MiXCR. Entries that share a CDR3 protein sequence are merged under the most common genes and DNA. Across this sample there are almost 550,000 distinct CDR3 sequences, with about a fifth seen only once. Roughly an eighth of the sample is held by the ten biggest clonotypes. The specimen sequenced was PBMCs or a T cell subset sorted from them (not recorded which). Receptors were obtained from an adult woman who had mild COVID-19 (a few samples of this study predate the infection). The sample titles of this study are shuffled in the database, so cell type and time point are left out; the donor was told from shared clones.

The chain has TRBV5-4 and TRBJ2-2, with D hard to call. The CDR3 length is 14 residues. Trimming stripped 2 bases from V and 1 base from J, with 6 bases between. In germline, CDR1 is SGHNT, CDR2 YYREEE (reference sequence). CDR3 bases: TGTGCCAGCAGCTTCCTCGAGAACACCGGGGAGCTGTTTTTT. As protein: CASSFLENTGELFF.

The chain couples TRBV7-7 to TRBJ1-1; D unresolved. Germline V gives CDR1 SSHAT, CDR2 FNYEAQ (reference sequence). The CDR3 length is 13 residues. Trimming stripped 5 bases from V and 3 bases from J, with 10 bases between. This chain's CDR3 is CASSPRVDTEAFF. The CDR3 coding sequence is TGTGCCAGCAGCCCTCGGGTAGACACTGAAGCTTTCTTT.

This chain uses TRBV6-5 with TRBJ2-1, with D possibly matching TRBD2 (6 bases). CDR1 and CDR2 (germline): MNHEY, SVGAGI. The ends were cut back, 6 bases at V and 9 bases at J, with 12 bases in the middle. This CDR3 region has 12 residues. The CDR3 DNA is TGTGCCAGCAGAACCCCCGGGAGTGAGCAGTTCTTC. Amino acid sequence: CASRTPGSEQFF.

V usage is TRBV6-5 and J usage is TRBJ1-1, with 7 bases aligning to TRBD1. Germline lookup yields CDR1 MNHEY and CDR2 SVGAGI. The CDR3 runs to 12 residues. With 5 bases clipped from V and 6 bases from J, the junction kept 3 bases outside the gene matches. CDR3 coding DNA: TGTGCCAGCAGTGACAGGGATGCTGAAGCTTTCTTT. Its protein is CASSDRDAEAFF.

The gene calls are TRBV20-1 and TRBJ2-7; 7 positions match TRBD1. The CDR3 covers 14 residues. CDR1 and CDR2 from the germline V gene are DFQATT and SNEGSKA (reference sequence). With V trimmed by 2 bases and J by 2 bases, 6 bases remained unmatched. The chain's CDR3 is CSARPMDRPYEQYF. The CDR3, as DNA: TGCAGTGCTAGACCTATGGACAGGCCCTACGAGCAGTACTTC.

The V gene is TRBV19, the J gene TRBJ1-1, with 10 bases aligning to TRBD1. V dropped 3 bases and J dropped 8; count of bases not matched to a gene: 12. Germline assignment: CDR1 LNHDA and CDR2 SQIVND (reference sequence). This CDR3 has 16 amino acids. This chain's CDR3 is CASSMGQGMPSTEAFF. The CDR3 DNA reads as TGTGCCAGTAGTATGGGACAGGGGATGCCCTCCACCGAAGCTTTCTTT.

This clonotype appeared many times. The V gene is TRBV5-1, the J gene TRBJ2-3, with TRBD2 identical over 7 bases. Looked up from germline, CDR1 is SGHRS and CDR2 is YFSETQ. J was trimmed by 2 bases and V by 6 bases; bases with no gene match: 6. The CDR3 extends over 14 amino acids. CDR3 sequence reads: CASTQAGNTDTQYF. For the CDR3, the DNA is TGCGCCAGCACCCAAGCGGGGAACACAGATACGCAGTATTTT. Filled out from reference TRBV5-1 and TRBJ2-3, the complete variable domain reads KAGVTQTPRYLIKTRGQQVTLSCSPISGHRSVSWYQQTPGQGLQFLFEYFSETQRNKGNFPGRFSGRQFSNSRSEMNVSTLELGDSALYLCASTQAGNTDTQYFGPGTRLTVL.

The J gene is TRBJ1-3, the V gene TRBV4-1; 7 nucleotides match TRBD1. The CDR3 runs 17 residues. Unmatched junction bases numbered 9, after V lost 4 bases and J lost 0 bases. Per germline, CDR1 MGHRA and CDR2 YSYEKL. The CDR3 region is CASSPTGIPLSGNTIYF. The CDR3 DNA reads TGCGCCAGCAGCCCGACAGGGATTCCCCTCTCTGGAAACACCATATATTTT.

The genes are TRBV6-5 and TRBJ2-7; 9 bases are a match to TRBD2. V gave up 7 bases and J gave up 1 base; unmatched junction bases: 8. This CDR3 is 15 amino acids long. The germline gives CDR1 MNHEY, CDR2 SVGAGI. The CDR3 sequence is CASTVSSGISYEQYF. For the CDR3, the DNA is TGTGCCAGCACTGTTTCTAGCGGGATTTCCTACGAGCAGTACTTC.

In this sample, this clonotype turned up a few times. The genes are TRBV9 and TRBJ2-2; no clear D gene. Germline V gene sequence: CDR1 SGDLS, CDR2 YYNGEE. Trimming took 0 bases from V and 1 from J, leaving 7 bases between them. CDR3 length: 15 amino acids. Written as DNA, the CDR3 is TGTGCCAGCAGCGTAGGGCAGGTGAACACCGGGGAGCTGTTTTTT. The encoded protein is CASSVGQVNTGELFF.

The chain couples TRBV11-3 to TRBJ2-3; 7 bases fit TRBD2. Losses at the gene ends were 5 bases for V and 0 bases for J; bases not matched to a gene: 14. CDR1 SGHNT and CDR2 YENEEA come from the germline V gene. This CDR3 has 18 amino acids. CDR3 nucleotide sequence: TGTGCCAGCAGCCCCCCGCGACTAGCCCGCCCTAGCACAGATACGCAGTATTTT. Protein product: CASSPPRLARPSTDTQYF. Drawing the rest from reference TRBV11-3 and TRBJ2-3, the complete variable domain is EAGVVQSPRYKIIEKKQPVAFWCNPISGHNTLYWYLQNLGQGPELLIRYENEEAVDDSQLPKDRFSAERLKGVDSTLKIQPAELGDSAVYLCASSPPRLARPSTDTQYFGPGTRLTVL.

This clonotype was recorded at least ten times. The chain recombines TRBV7-9 with TRBJ1-1; D gene ambiguous. Germline CDR1 and CDR2: SEHNR and FQNEAQ (reference sequence). The CDR3 is made up of 13 amino acids. Deletions cut 2 bases from V and 0 bases from J, with 4 bases between. In DNA, the CDR3 is TGTGCCAGCAGCTTAAACGTGAACACTGAAGCTTTCTTT. Translating gives CASSLNVNTEAFF.

Only a few counts were recorded for this clonotype. The chain carries TRBV12-3 or TRBV12-4 and TRBJ2-1; no reliable D call. V was trimmed by 3 bases and J by 6 bases, leaving 15 bases between them. This CDR3 is 15 amino acids long. CDR3 nucleotides: TGTGCCAGCAGTTTTGGGCGCTCTGGCTCCAATGAGCAGTTCTTC. This codes for CASSFGRSGSNEQFF.

This clonotype was seen a few times. V and J are TRBV5-6 and TRBJ1-1, with D uncertain. The V end was cut by 4 bases, the J end by 1 base, with 8 bases between. This CDR3 has 13 residues. Per the germline V gene, CDR1 is SGHDT and CDR2 is YYEEEE. The CDR3 coding sequence is TGTGCCAGCAGCCCCCCCCCGAACACTGAAGCTTTCTTT. It specifies CASSPPPNTEAFF.

On this clonotype itself: Lacking the conserved final phenylalanine or tryptophan, this CDR3 likely reflects a read error. The V and J genes are TRBV5-1 and TRBJ2-1; TRBD2 aligns across 7 bases. There are 16 residues in the CDR3. The junction had 10 bases not matched to a gene; V was cut back by 0 bases and J by 7 bases. Per germline, CDR1 SGHRS and CDR2 YFSETQ. The CDR3 protein is CASSLEVLARGNEQFL. The CDR3 DNA reads as TGCGCCAGCAGCTTGGAGGTACTAGCGCGGGGAAATGAGCAGTTCTTA.

This chain uses TRBV5-1 with TRBJ2-1; possibly TRBD1 or TRBD2 for D (6 bases each). Germline-derived CDR1 and CDR2 are SGHRS and YFSETQ. CDR3 length: 15 amino acids. Between the trimmed V and J ends, which lost 5 bases and 9 bases, there was a span of 21 bases. The CDR3 DNA sequence: TGCGCCAGCAGGATAGGGGGGAACCTCAGGGTTGAGCAGTTCTTC. Translated, it gives CASRIGGNLRVEQFF.

This clonotype appeared a few times. The rearrangement joins TRBV18 to TRBJ2-1; the D gene is possibly TRBD1 (6 bases). Trimming removed 0 bases from V and 0 bases from J, with 9 bases in between. The CDR3 covers 16 residues. The germline CDR1 and CDR2 sequences are KGHSH and LQKENI. The CDR3 DNA sequence: TGTGCCAGCTCACCACCGCAGGGGAGCTCCTACAATGAGCAGTTCTTC. This codes for CASSPPQGSSYNEQFF.

This clonotype turned up a few times. V is TRBV9 and J is TRBJ2-2, with 9 positions matching TRBD2. The V gene's germline CDR1 is SGDLS and CDR2 YYNGEE. Trimming removed 3 bases from V and 5 bases from J; junction bases left unmatched: 5. The CDR3 sequence is 15 residues long. The CDR3 reads CASSGPGLATGELFF. The CDR3 DNA sequence: TGTGCCAGCAGCGGCCCGGGACTAGCTACCGGGGAGCTGTTTTTT.

V usage is TRBV3-1 and J usage is TRBJ2-3, with 9 bases matching TRBD2. J lost 3 bases, V lost 5 bases, and 9 bases had no gene match. CDR3 length equals 16 residues. Germline CDR1 reads LGHDT; CDR2 reads YNNKEL (reference sequence). The CDR3 nucleotides are TGTGCCAGCAGCTCAGGCCCCGGACTAGCGACAGATACGCAGTATTTT. Translated, it gives CASSSGPGLATDTQYF.

The rearrangement links TRBV5-1 to TRBJ1-1; 9 bases map to TRBD1. The CDR3 covers 16 residues. V gave up 1 base and J gave up 6 bases; unmatched junction bases: 10. From germline, CDR1 is SGHRS and CDR2 YFSETQ. The CDR3 loop is CASSLNPGTGKAEAFF. Here the CDR3 DNA reads TGCGCCAGCAGCTTGAACCCCGGGACAGGGAAGGCTGAAGCTTTCTTT.

This clonotype was counted between two and nine times. This chain joins TRBV12-5 and TRBJ2-3; 9 bases fit TRBD1. From germline, CDR1 is LGHNT and CDR2 FRNRAP. The V and J ends lost 7 bases and 4 bases, in that order; junction bases with no gene match: 9. The CDR3 is 15 amino acids. In nucleotides, the CDR3 is TGTGCTAGTGCCCCGGGGACAGGGAGCGCAGATACGCAGTATTTT. It encodes CASAPGTGSADTQYF.

V usage is TRBV6-5 and J usage is TRBJ2-6; D perhaps matches TRBD1 (6 bases). This CDR3 has 16 amino acids. V gave up 5 bases and J gave up 0 bases, with 11 bases separating them. Germline CDR1 reads MNHEY; CDR2 reads SVGAGI. CDR3 amino acids: CASSPGQPSGANVLTF. Written as DNA, the CDR3 is TGTGCCAGCAGTCCCGGACAGCCCTCTGGGGCCAACGTCCTGACTTTC.

This chain uses TRBV25-1 with TRBJ2-4, with D possibly TRBD1 on 6 matching bases. V was pared by 3 bases and J by 0 bases, with 9 bases between. This CDR3 spans 15 amino acids. Germline V gene sequence: CDR1 MGHDK, CDR2 SYGVNS. CDR3 in amino acids: CASSDRQVAKNIQYF. The DNA of the CDR3 is TGTGCCAGCAGTGATCGACAGGTAGCCAAAAACATTCAGTACTTC.

CDR3 protein: CASSLGGAGTEAFF. Written as DNA, the CDR3 is TGTGCCAGCAGCTTAGGAGGGGCCGGCACTGAAGCTTTCTTT. The gene calls are TRBV7-9 and TRBJ1-1; D may be TRBD1 (5 bases). With 1 base removed from V and 4 bases from J, the gap between germline ends came to 10 bases. This CDR3 is 14 amino acids long. Germline-derived CDR1 and CDR2 are SEHNR and FQNEAQ (reference sequence).

CDR3 residues: CASSLREHGTDTQYF. As DNA, the CDR3 is TGCGCCAGCAGCCTAAGGGAACATGGCACAGATACGCAGTATTTT. The chain uses TRBV4-1 and TRBJ2-3; D is unclear. Germline assignment: CDR1 MGHRA and CDR2 YSYEKL. The CDR3 is made up of 15 amino acids. V was clipped by 4 bases and J by 1 base, with 12 bases between them.

The chain combines TRBV24-1 with TRBJ2-3; D gene unclear. Germline V gives CDR1 KGHDR, CDR2 SFDVKD. V gave up 1 base and J gave up 0 bases, with 10 bases separating them. CDR3 length: 16 amino acids. The CDR3 loop is CATSDFSVSSTDTQYF. In nucleotides, the CDR3 is TGTGCCACCAGTGATTTTTCGGTTTCTAGCACAGATACGCAGTATTTT.

Only a few counts were recorded for this clonotype. The gene calls are TRBV6-5 and TRBJ2-5; perhaps TRBD2 as D (6 bases). The CDR3 is 15 residues long. The ends were cut back, 2 bases at V and 5 bases at J, with 15 bases in the middle. CDR1 is MNHEY and CDR2 is SVGAGI in the germline V gene. The CDR3 protein is CASSYDRTMRETQYF. For the CDR3, the DNA is TGTGCCAGCAGTTACGATCGGACTATGAGGGAGACCCAGTACTTC.

V and J are TRBV19 and TRBJ1-1; no definite D call. This CDR3 has 11 residues. Trimming cost V 7 bases and J 7 bases, with 10 bases left between them. CDR1 is LNHDA and CDR2 is SQIVND in the germline V gene (reference sequence). The CDR3: CASTIGSEAFF. Written as DNA, the CDR3 is TGTGCCAGTACCATAGGCAGTGAAGCTTTCTTT.

The chain employs TRBV7-8 and TRBJ2-7; no firm D call. Trimming pared 0 bases from V and 0 bases from J, leaving 12 bases between. This CDR3 contains 16 residues. In germline, CDR1 is SGHVS, CDR2 FQNEAQ. The DNA for the CDR3 is TGTGCCAGCAGCTTAGCCCCAGCCTATAGCTCCTACGAGCAGTACTTC. This translates into CASSLAPAYSSYEQYF.